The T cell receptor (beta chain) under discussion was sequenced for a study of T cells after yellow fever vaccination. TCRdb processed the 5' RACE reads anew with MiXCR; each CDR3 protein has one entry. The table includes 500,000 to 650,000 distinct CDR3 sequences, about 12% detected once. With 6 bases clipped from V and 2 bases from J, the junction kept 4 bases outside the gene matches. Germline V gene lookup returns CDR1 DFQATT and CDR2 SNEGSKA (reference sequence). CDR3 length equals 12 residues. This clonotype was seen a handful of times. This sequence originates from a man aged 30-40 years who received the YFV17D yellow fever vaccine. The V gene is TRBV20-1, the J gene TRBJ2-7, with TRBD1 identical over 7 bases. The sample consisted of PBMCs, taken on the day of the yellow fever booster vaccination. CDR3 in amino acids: CSATGQPYEQYF. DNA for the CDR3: TGCAGTGCAACGGGACAGCCCTACGAGCAGTACTTC.